This T cell receptor beta chain appears in the sequencing data of a study of radiotherapy plus CTLA-4 blockade in lung cancer. Trimming at V came to 7 bases and at J to 5 bases, leaving 7 bases not matched to a gene. Germline V gene sequence: CDR1 MNHNS, CDR2 SASEGT. This CDR3 has 14 residues. Whole-study results and caveats: There was expansion of tumor-derived TCR clones in blood after radiotherapy plus ipilimumab.

The study gave focal radiation plus ipilimumab CTLA-4 blockade to patients with chemo-refractory metastatic non-small-cell lung cancer. Here immunoSEQ multiplex PCR was the method, and the copy in TCRdb shows in-frame clones only, minus some. The sample includes tens of thousands of clones, approximately 86% of them seen just once. In its sample, this clone was seen a few times. Its antigen remains unidentified. The sample was peripheral blood, taken from a patient treated with radiotherapy plus ipilimumab. This TCR came from a human donor with non-small cell lung cancer that progressed on radiotherapy plus ipilimumab. The chain uses TRBV6-1 and TRBJ2-3, with TRBD2 matching over 9 bases. In DNA form, the CDR3 reads TGTGCCAGCACCGCGGGAGGGCTAGTAGATACGCAGTATTTT. Its protein is CASTAGGLVDTQYF.